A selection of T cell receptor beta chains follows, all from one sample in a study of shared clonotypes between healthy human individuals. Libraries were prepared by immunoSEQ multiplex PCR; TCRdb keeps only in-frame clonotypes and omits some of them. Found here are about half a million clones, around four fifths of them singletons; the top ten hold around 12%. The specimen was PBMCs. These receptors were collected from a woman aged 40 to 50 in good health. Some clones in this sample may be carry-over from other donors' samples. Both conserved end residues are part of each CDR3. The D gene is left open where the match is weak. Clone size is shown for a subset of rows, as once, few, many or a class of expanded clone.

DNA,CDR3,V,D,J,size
TGTGCCAGCAGCTATGGGGGAGATACGCAGTATTTT,CASSYGGDTQYF,TRBV7-8,NA,TRBJ2-3,NA
TGTGCCAGCAGCTTAGAAGGGGAAGACAGGGGCCATGAGCAGTTCTTC,CASSLEGEDRGHEQFF,TRBV7-9,TRBD1,TRBJ2-1,NA
TGCGCCAGCAGCCAAGGTATTAGGACAGGGGGAAATCAGCCCCAGCATTTT,CASSQGIRTGGNQPQHF,TRBV4-1,TRBD1,TRBJ1-5,once
TGTGCCAGCAGCTTGAGGAATCTCAATGAGCAGTTCTTC,CASSLRNLNEQFF,TRBV7-9,NA,TRBJ2-1,NA
TGTGCCACCAGCAGAGGGGGGATCCATGAGCAGTTCTTC,CATSRGGIHEQFF,TRBV15,NA,TRBJ2-1,once
TGTGCCACCCTAGCGGGAGGGGGTAATGAGCAGTTCTTC,CATLAGGGNEQFF,TRBV10-3,TRBD2,TRBJ2-1,NA
TGTGCCACCAGCAGAGATGCAGGGGGCTACACCTTC,CATSRDAGGYTF,TRBV15,NA,TRBJ1-2,NA
TGTGCCAGCAGTTACACGATACCGGAATTACTCTACGAGCAGTACTTC,CASSYTIPELLYEQYF,TRBV6-7,NA,TRBJ2-7,NA
TGTGCCAGCAGTATAAGGGACCCTTGGGGGGAGCAGTACTTC,CASSIRDPWGEQYF,TRBV6-1,NA,TRBJ2-7,NA
TGTGCCAGCAGTGACCGTTCTACATTCTCCTACGAGCAGTACTTC,CASSDRSTFSYEQYF,TRBV2,NA,TRBJ2-7,many
TGTGCCAGCAGCCAATTCGGGACAGCGGTCTACGAGCAGTACTTC,CASSQFGTAVYEQYF,TRBV16,TRBD1,TRBJ2-7,NA
TGTGCCAGCAGCCCTAATCGGGACAGGACCTACAATGAGCAGTTCTTC,CASSPNRDRTYNEQFF,TRBV7-8,TRBD1,TRBJ2-1,NA
TGCGCCAGCAGATCCAACCTTCCAAATTCACCCCTCCACTTT,CASRSNLPNSPLHF,TRBV5-1,NA,TRBJ1-6,NA
TGTGCCAGCAGTTTAGAGGGACAGGGGAGGGAAAAACTGTTTTTT,CASSLEGQGREKLFF,TRBV27,TRBD1,TRBJ1-4,NA
TGTGCCAGCAGCTTAGCGCAGGCAGGACAGTGGACCCAGTACTTC,CASSLAQAGQWTQYF,TRBV7-8,NA,TRBJ2-5,NA
TGTGCCAGCAGTCCGGAACCGGGAACCTACTACGAGCAGTACTTC,CASSPEPGTYYEQYF,TRBV7-6,NA,TRBJ2-7,once
TGTGCCAGCACAAGACAGCGAAATGAAAAACTGTTTTTT,CASTRQRNEKLFF,TRBV7-9,NA,TRBJ1-4,NA
TGTGCCAGCGGCGGAGCGGGAGGTCTGGGAGAGACCCAGTACTTC,CASGGAGGLGETQYF,TRBV11-1,TRBD2,TRBJ2-5,NA
TGTGCCAGCAGTGAGACTAGCGAGGCCGGGGAGCTGTTTTTT,CASSETSEAGELFF,TRBV6-4,TRBD2,TRBJ2-2,NA
TGTGCCACCTCTTACGACAACTATGGCTACACCTTC,CATSYDNYGYTF,TRBV25-1,NA,TRBJ1-2,many
TGCAGCGTTGAAGAAGGTCTAGCGGGAGGTCGGCCGTTCTTC,CSVEEGLAGGRPFF,TRBV29-1,TRBD2,TRBJ2-1,NA
TGTGCCAGCAGCTTTGAGGGGGGCAGCACAGATACGCAGTATTTT,CASSFEGGSTDTQYF,TRBV5-4,NA,TRBJ2-3,NA
TGTGCCTGGATGTTAGGCTCAGGGGGCGCGGGGGAGCAGTACTTC,CAWMLGSGGAGEQYF,TRBV30,TRBD1,TRBJ2-7,NA
TGTGCCAGCTCACCGTACCAAGAGACCCAGTACTTC,CASSPYQETQYF,TRBV18,NA,TRBJ2-5,NA
TGCGCCAGCAGCTTGCCCGGGGGAGAGACCCAGTACTTC,CASSLPGGETQYF,TRBV5-1,NA,TRBJ2-5,NA
TGCGCCAGCAGCCAAGAACCTCGGACTAGCCTCTCCTACAATGAGCAGTTCTTC,CASSQEPRTSLSYNEQFF,TRBV4-1,TRBD2,TRBJ2-1,NA
TGTGCCAGCAGTGAAGGGTTCGGTACTGGACGCAGCTACACCTTC,CASSEGFGTGRSYTF,TRBV6-1,NA,TRBJ1-2,NA
TGTGCCAGCAGCTTAGTCTTATCGGGCCCTAGGGGTACTGAAGCTTTCTTT,CASSLVLSGPRGTEAFF,TRBV7-7,NA,TRBJ1-1,NA
TGTGCCAGCAGTTCTCCTAGCCGCTCCTACGAGCAGTACTTC,CASSSPSRSYEQYF,TRBV27,NA,TRBJ2-7,NA
TGTGCCTGGCTAGCGGGCGGGGGGGGCCTCCCCCTTTCACGCACAGATACGCAGTATTTT,CAWLAGGGGLPLSRTDTQYF,TRBV30,TRBD2,TRBJ2-3,NA
TGTGCCAGCAGCCGATCCCCAGGGACCCACGAGCAGTACTTC,CASSRSPGTHEQYF,TRBV5-6,NA,TRBJ2-7,NA
TGTGCCAGCAGCCCCCCTGGGGGGGTTAGTGGCTACACCTTC,CASSPPGGVSGYTF,TRBV5-4,NA,TRBJ1-2,NA